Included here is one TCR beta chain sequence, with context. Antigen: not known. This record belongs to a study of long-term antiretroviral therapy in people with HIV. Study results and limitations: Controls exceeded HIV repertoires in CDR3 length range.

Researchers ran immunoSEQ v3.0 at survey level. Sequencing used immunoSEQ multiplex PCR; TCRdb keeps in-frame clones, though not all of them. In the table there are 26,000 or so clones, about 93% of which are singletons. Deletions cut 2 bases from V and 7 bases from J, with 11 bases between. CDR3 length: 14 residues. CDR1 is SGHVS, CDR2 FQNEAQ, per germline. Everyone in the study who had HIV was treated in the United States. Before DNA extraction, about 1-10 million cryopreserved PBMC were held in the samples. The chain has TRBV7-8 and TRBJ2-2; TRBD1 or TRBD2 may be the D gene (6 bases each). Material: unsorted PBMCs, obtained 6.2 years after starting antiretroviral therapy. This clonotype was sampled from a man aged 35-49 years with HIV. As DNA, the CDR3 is TGTGCCAGCAGCTTACGGAGGGGGTTCGGGGAGCTGTTTTTT. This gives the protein CASSLRRGFGELFF.